One and the same sample provided the 23 T cell receptor beta chains below, sequenced in a study of PD-L1 blockade in urothelial cancer. TCRdb's copy holds only in-frame clones and misses some; the assay was immunoSEQ multiplex PCR. Among 50,000 or so clones listed, about 86% were seen once. Time point meaning: peripheral blood 6 weeks after treatment start. This specimen consisted of PBMCs, obtained around atezolizumab (anti-PD-L1) treatment. The receptor set was obtained from a man between 60 and 75 years old with urothelial cancer.

The rearrangement links TRBV6-5 to TRBJ2-3; 8 nucleotides align to TRBD2. The CDR3 extends over 14 amino acids. CDR1 and CDR2 (germline): MNHEY, SVGAGI. Trimming cost V 4 bases and J 1 base; bases outside gene matches: 1. The CDR3 here is CASSLRGGTDTQYF. The CDR3, as DNA: TGTGCCAGCAGTTTGCGGGGGGGCACAGATACGCAGTATTTT.

The rearrangement links TRBV6-5 to TRBJ1-6, with D maybe TRBD1 (6 bases). The V and J ends lost 6 bases and 6 bases respectively, with 12 bases between them. This CDR3 contains 14 residues. Germline-derived CDR1 and CDR2 are MNHEY and SVGAGI. The CDR3: CASSDGQFNSPLHF. In nucleotides, the CDR3 is TGTGCCAGCAGCGACGGACAGTTTAATTCACCCCTCCACTTT.

V is TRBV15 and J is TRBJ2-5; D not certain. The CDR3 is 14 residues long. Germline lookup yields CDR1 LNHNV and CDR2 YYDKDF (reference sequence). V was trimmed by 4 bases and J by 1 base, leaving 10 bases between them. CDR3 DNA sequence: TGTGCCACCAGCATCAGTAGAGGCCAAGAGACCCAGTACTTC. This encodes CATSISRGQETQYF.

The chain uses TRBV6-5 and TRBJ2-5, with 7 nucleotides matching TRBD2. V lost 10 bases and J lost 1; bases outside the gene matches: 6. This CDR3 has 13 amino acids. CDR1 is MNHEY, CDR2 SVGAGI, per germline. The CDR3 protein is CATRLAPQETQYF. The CDR3 nucleotides read TGTGCCACCCGACTAGCACCCCAAGAGACCCAGTACTTC.

This clone was seen once. This chain joins TRBV30 and TRBJ1-2, with 9 bases aligning to TRBD1. Germline V gives CDR1 GTSNPN, CDR2 SVGIG (reference sequence). V shed 2 bases and J 0 bases; nucleotides not matched to a gene: 4. This CDR3 comprises 15 residues. The CDR3 loop reads CAWSSGTGPNYGYTF. CDR3 DNA sequence: TGTGCCTGGAGTTCCGGGACAGGGCCTAACTATGGCTACACCTTC.

This clone was found once. V is TRBV20-1 and J is TRBJ2-3; 7 bases agree with TRBD2. Trimming took 5 bases from V and 5 from J; bases not matched to a gene: 1. The CDR3 has 11 amino acids. The V gene's germline CDR1 is DFQATT and CDR2 SNEGSKA (reference sequence). The CDR3 nucleotides read TGCAGTGCTCAGCGGGAAGATACGCAGTATTTT. Its translation is CSAQREDTQYF.

This clone has just one count. The CDR3 here is CAWSRDRVREKLFF. The CDR3 DNA is TGTGCCTGGAGTCGGGACAGGGTCCGTGAAAAACTGTTTTTT. J is TRBJ1-4 and V is TRBV30, with 9 bases fitting TRBD1. The CDR3 spans 14 residues. V lost 2 bases and J lost 7; bases outside the gene matches: 5. In germline, CDR1 is GTSNPN, CDR2 SVGIG (reference sequence).

The chain joins TRBV5-1 to TRBJ2-2; the D is unclear. Germline CDR1 is SGHRS and CDR2 is YFSETQ. V was clipped by 7 bases and J by 2 bases, with 24 bases between them. The CDR3 spans 18 residues. CDR3 residues: CASSTLPRSLYNTGELFF. The CDR3 nucleotides are TGCGCCAGCTCTACCCTCCCTCGGAGTCTATACAACACCGGGGAGCTGTTTTTT.

The gene calls are TRBV6-5 and TRBJ1-2; 7 bases fit TRBD1. Germline V gene data show CDR1 as MNHEY and CDR2 as SVGAGI. Trimming took 5 bases from V and 4 from J; bases not matched to a gene: 7. The CDR3 has 14 residues. CDR3 in DNA: TGTGCCAGCAGTCCTCATCGGACAGGCTATGGCTACACCTTC. Its translation is CASSPHRTGYGYTF.

V usage is TRBV6-6 and J usage is TRBJ2-7; 9 nucleotides match TRBD1. V was pared by 6 bases and J by 1 base, with 4 bases of the junction left unmatched. The CDR3 sequence is 14 residues long. From germline, CDR1 is MNHNY and CDR2 SVGAGI (reference sequence). CDR3 coding DNA: TGTGCCAGCAGGACAGGGGGAATATCCTACGAGCAGTACTTC. Protein sequence: CASRTGGISYEQYF.

In its sample, this clone was seen once. As DNA, the CDR3 is TGTGCCAGCAGCTCCCGCGGGATCAGTTCAACTAATGAAAAACTGTTTTTT. Its translation: CASSSRGISSTNEKLFF. The chain couples TRBV7-9 to TRBJ1-4, with D unresolved. The germline CDR1 and CDR2 sequences are SEHNR and FQNEAQ (reference sequence). CDR3 length: 17 residues. Trimming took off 4 bases at V and 0 bases at J, with 15 bases between the two ends.

The rearrangement links TRBV6-5 to TRBJ2-1; possibly TRBD1 for D (7 bases). The germline V gene has CDR1 MNHEY and CDR2 SVGAGI. The CDR3 totals 12 residues. Trimming shortened V by 6 bases and J by 8 bases, and 11 bases separated the two germline ends. The CDR3 nucleotides read TGTGCCAGCAGCAGGGGGGTAGATGAGCAGTTCTTC. Translated, it gives CASSRGVDEQFF.

This chain connects TRBV7-9 to TRBJ2-6; no definite D call. From germline, CDR1 is SEHNR and CDR2 FQNEAQ (reference sequence). The CDR3 spans 16 residues. Deletions cut 1 base from V and 2 bases from J, with 9 bases between. CDR3 sequence: CASSLEYMTGANVLTF. The CDR3 bases are TGTGCCAGCAGCTTAGAGTACATGACTGGGGCCAACGTCCTGACTTTC.

The gene calls are TRBV2 and TRBJ2-4; 7 positions match TRBD1. Germline V lookup: CDR1 SNHLY, CDR2 FYNNEI. The CDR3 is made up of 15 amino acids. J gave up 6 bases and V 5 bases, and 10 bases lay outside the gene matches. CDR3 DNA: TGTGCCAGCAGTCCAACAGGGGCCGAGGGAAACATTCAGTACTTC. This translates into CASSPTGAEGNIQYF. Together with reference TRBV2 and TRBJ2-4, the CDR3 gives the full variable domain: EPEVTQTPSHQVTQMGQEVILRCVPISNHLYFYWYRQILGQKVEFLVSFYNNEISEKSEIFDDQFSVERPDGSNFTLKIRSTKLEDSAMYFCASSPTGAEGNIQYFGAGTRLSVL.

This sequence joins TRBV11-2 and TRBJ2-3; 7 positions agree with TRBD1. This CDR3 comprises 16 residues. V gave up 1 base and J gave up 5 bases; unmatched junction bases: 9. Germline V gene data show CDR1 as SGHAT and CDR2 as FQNNGV. The CDR3 is CASSLGYRQGIDTQYF. Written as DNA, the CDR3 is TGTGCCAGCAGCTTAGGTTATCGACAGGGTATAGATACGCAGTATTTT.

J is TRBJ1-4 and V is TRBV5-1, with a weak D call TRBD1 (6 bases). The CDR3 runs to 16 residues. V lost 3 bases, J lost 4 bases, and 16 bases lay in between. Germline V gene lookup returns CDR1 SGHRS and CDR2 YFSETQ. This CDR3 is CASSSQGPRLNEKLFF. CDR3 nucleotides: TGCGCCAGCAGCTCACAGGGCCCAAGACTTAATGAAAAACTGTTTTTT.

The V and J genes are TRBV11-3 and TRBJ2-3; 9 bases map to TRBD2. Germline assignment: CDR1 SGHNT and CDR2 YENEEA. There are 14 residues in the CDR3. The junction had 3 bases not matched to a gene; V was cut back by 3 bases and J by 5 bases. CDR3 coding DNA: TGTGCCAGCAGCTTCGGACTAGCGAAAGATACGCAGTATTTT. Its protein product is CASSFGLAKDTQYF.

V is TRBV13 and J is TRBJ2-7; the match to TRBD1 covers 7 bases. V gave up 5 bases and J gave up 3 bases; unmatched junction bases: 1. Germline assignment: CDR1 PRHDT and CDR2 FYEKMQ (reference sequence). This CDR3 has 12 amino acids. The CDR3 sequence is CASSRDSYEQYF. Written as DNA, the CDR3 is TGTGCCAGCAGCCGGGACAGCTACGAGCAGTACTTC.

This clone has a single count. The chain joins TRBV11-2 to TRBJ2-3, with D unresolved. V shed 0 bases and J shed 1 base, with 14 bases lying between them. The CDR3 totals 17 residues. Germline CDR1 SGHAT, CDR2 FQNNGV. CDR3 in DNA: TGTGCCAGCAGCTTAGATCTTACCTCGTCGGGCACAGATACGCAGTATTTT. Its protein is CASSLDLTSSGTDTQYF. The full variable domain, with the rest looked up from reference TRBV11-2 and TRBJ2-3, is EAGVAQSPRYKIIEKRQSVAFWCNPISGHATLYWYQQILGQGPKLLIQFQNNGVVDDSQLPKDRFSAERLKGVDSTLKIQPAKLEDSAVYLCASSLDLTSSGTDTQYFGPGTRLTVL.

The chain couples TRBV9 to TRBJ2-1; TRBD1 aligns across 10 bases. The CDR3 has 15 amino acids. Unmatched junction bases numbered 2, after V lost 3 bases and J lost 2 bases. CDR1 SGDLS and CDR2 YYNGEE come from the germline V gene. CDR3 loop: CASSEGTGAYNEQFF. Here the CDR3 DNA reads TGTGCCAGCAGCGAAGGGACAGGGGCCTACAATGAGCAGTTCTTC.

The rearrangement joins TRBV21-1 to TRBJ2-7; the table's D call, TRBD1, was not checked against the DNA. TRBV21-1 is described as a pseudogene. This CDR3 contains 15 residues. CDR3 coding DNA: TGTGCCAGCAGGCACGGGACAGGGGACCCCTACGAGCAGTACTTC. Residues: CASRHGTGDPYEQYF.

This chain joins TRBV5-4 and TRBJ2-7, with D possibly TRBD2 on 7 matching bases. The length of the CDR3 is 14 residues. V dropped 2 bases and J dropped 1 base, with 10 bases sitting between them. Germline CDR1 reads SGHNT; CDR2 reads YYREEE (reference sequence). The CDR3 DNA follows: TGTGCCAGCAGCTTCGCGGGGGCTTCCTACGAGCAGTACTTC. It yields the protein CASSFAGASYEQYF.

The chain links TRBV5-4 to TRBJ2-5; unclear D gene. V gave up 4 bases and J gave up 5 bases, with 15 bases separating them. The length of the CDR3 is 14 residues. Germline CDR1 SGHNT, CDR2 YYREEE (reference sequence). The CDR3 is CASSPIRSEETQYF. CDR3 bases: TGTGCCAGCAGCCCGATTCGTAGTGAGGAGACCCAGTACTTC.